The 27 T cell receptor beta chains in this list originate from one sample, sequenced in a study of CD4 T cells in relation to SARS-CoV-2 and coronaviruses. The repertoire was sequenced with immunoSEQ multiplex PCR; TCRdb's copy has only in-frame clones and lacks some. The sample lists tens of thousands of clones; 80% to 90% were seen once. The unexposed donors gave CD4+ T cells in about 2010-2019, prior to COVID-19. Material for sequencing was memory CD4+ T cells from PBMCs. The receptors shown here come from a human donor in good health.

The rearrangement joins TRBV6-5 to TRBJ2-5, with 11 bases that match TRBD2. Germline CDR1 and CDR2: MNHEY and SVGAGI. Losses at the gene ends were 6 bases for V and 6 bases for J; bases not matched to a gene: 12. The CDR3 spans 16 residues. DNA of the CDR3: TGTGCCAGCAGCTACCAGACTAGCGGGACGCGGCAGACCCAGTACTTC. As protein: CASSYQTSGTRQTQYF.

The chain recombines TRBV30 with TRBJ1-1, with unresolved D. V was clipped by 7 bases and J by 0 bases, with 6 bases between them. The length of the CDR3 is 11 residues. Germline CDR1 and CDR2: GTSNPN and SVGIG (reference sequence). CDR3 sequence: CASWMNTEAFF. Written as DNA, the CDR3 is TGTGCCTCCTGGATGAACACTGAAGCTTTCTTT.

In its sample, this clone was seen a few times. This rearrangement joins TRBV9 to TRBJ2-1; TRBD1 agrees at 9 bases. The CDR3 runs 14 residues. Germline CDR1 reads SGDLS; CDR2 reads YYNGEE. With V trimmed by 4 bases and J by 8 bases, 7 bases remained unmatched. The CDR3 here is CASSRRDRADEQFF. The CDR3 DNA reads TGTGCCAGCAGCCGTCGGGACAGGGCCGATGAGCAGTTCTTC. The whole variable domain, remainder taken from reference TRBV9 and TRBJ2-1, is DSGVTQTPKHLITATGQRVTLRCSPRSGDLSVYWYQQSLDQGLQFLIQYYNGEERAKGNILERFSAQQFPDLHSELNLSSLELGDSALYFCASSRRDRADEQFFGPGTRLTVL.

The chain links TRBV27 to TRBJ2-2, with 10 bases identical to TRBD1. The CDR3 is 19 amino acids. The V and J ends lost 5 bases and 3 bases, in that order; junction bases with no gene match: 15. Germline V gene lookup returns CDR1 MNHEY and CDR2 SMNVEV (reference sequence). DNA of the CDR3: TGTGCCAGCAGTCCGCGGGTCACCGGACAGGGGGATCACACCGGGGAGCTGTTTTTT. This translates into CASSPRVTGQGDHTGELFF.

This clone appeared a few times. The J gene is TRBJ2-2, the V gene TRBV3-1 (or the pseudogene TRBV3-2); D is ambiguous. V was clipped by 1 base and J by 1 base, with 7 bases between them. Germline V gene data show CDR1 as LGHDT and CDR2 as YNNKEL (reference sequence). This CDR3 is built from 15 residues. The CDR3 is CASSQGGRNTGELFF. CDR3 nucleotides: TGTGCCAGCAGCCAAGGAGGCCGGAACACCGGGGAGCTGTTTTTT.

The CDR3 coding sequence is TGCGCCAGCAGCCAACCGGGAGGTACTGGGGCCAACGTCCTGACTTTC. This translates into CASSQPGGTGANVLTF. The rearrangement uses TRBV4-1 and TRBJ2-6; TRBD2 matches 7 bases. The length of the CDR3 is 16 residues. Germline CDR1 reads MGHRA; CDR2 reads YSYEKL. After removal of 2 bases from V and 2 bases from J, the junction contained 3 bases not matched to a gene.

This rearrangement joins TRBV4-2 to TRBJ2-7; D is unresolved. CDR1 and CDR2 (germline): LGHNA, YNFKEQ. The V end lost 1 base, the J end lost 3 bases, and 13 bases lay between the germline ends. The CDR3 covers 15 residues. The CDR3 nucleotides are TGTGCCAGCAGCCAAGTGATGGAATCCATCTACGAGCAGTACTTC. Protein: CASSQVMESIYEQYF.

The gene calls are TRBV5-1 and TRBJ2-7; perhaps TRBD2 as D (6 bases). The CDR3 runs 15 residues. V was trimmed by 2 bases and J by 3 bases, leaving 15 bases between them. CDR1 is SGHRS and CDR2 is YFSETQ in the germline V gene. The CDR3 is CASSLQTAGLYEQYF. For the CDR3, the DNA is TGCGCCAGCAGCTTACAGACAGCGGGCCTCTACGAGCAGTACTTC.

The chain carries TRBV7-2 and TRBJ1-3; unclear D gene. V lost 3 bases and J lost 3, with 3 bases in between. CDR1 and CDR2 (germline): SGHTA, FQGNSA. The CDR3 covers 12 residues. CDR3 amino acids: CASSFVGNTIYF. CDR3 nucleotides: TGTGCCAGCAGCTTTGTTGGAAACACCATATATTTT. The full variable domain, completed using reference TRBV7-2 and TRBJ1-3, is GAGVSQSPSNKVTEKGKDVELRCDPISGHTALYWYRQSLGQGLEFLIYFQGNSAPDKSGLPSDRFSAERTGGSVSTLTIQRTQQEDSAVYLCASSFVGNTIYFGEGSWLTVV.

The gene calls are TRBV6-5 and TRBJ2-5; TRBD1 matches at 12 bases. This CDR3 contains 15 residues. The germline V gene encodes CDR1 MNHEY and CDR2 SVGAGI. V dropped 6 bases and J dropped 4; count of bases not matched to a gene: 6. The CDR3 DNA follows: TGTGCCAGCAGAGGGGACAGGGGGCGGTTAGAGACCCAGTACTTC. Its protein is CASRGDRGRLETQYF.

This clone was seen once. The chain recombines TRBV28 with TRBJ1-5; D ambiguous. Looked up from germline, CDR1 is MDHEN and CDR2 is SYDVKM. Trimming shortened V by 4 bases and J by 6 bases, and 13 bases separated the two germline ends. The CDR3 contains 14 residues. CDR3 residues: CASSSAGARQPQHF. CDR3 DNA: TGTGCCAGCAGTTCCGCGGGCGCTCGTCAGCCCCAGCATTTT.

The CDR3 DNA reads TGTGCCAGCAGTTCTACCGGGACAGGGGCTTACAATGAGCAGTTCTTC. Residues: CASSSTGTGAYNEQFF. The rearrangement links TRBV2 to TRBJ2-1, with 10 positions matching TRBD1. The V gene end was trimmed by 5 bases and the J gene end by 4 bases; junction bases not matched to a gene: 8. This CDR3 is 16 amino acids long. Germline lookup yields CDR1 SNHLY and CDR2 FYNNEI.

V and J are TRBV5-4 and TRBJ1-1; TRBD1 aligns across 9 bases. CDR1 is SGHNT, CDR2 YYREEE, per germline (reference sequence). The CDR3 has 15 amino acids. The trim removed 0 bases at V and 0 bases at J, leaving 0 bases unmatched. This CDR3 reads CASSLGTGVNTEAFF. The CDR3 DNA follows: TGTGCCAGCAGCTTGGGGACAGGGGTGAACACTGAAGCTTTCTTT.

Only one count was recorded for this clone. V usage is TRBV11-1 and J usage is TRBJ2-5, with 9 nucleotides matching TRBD1. After removal of 5 bases from V and 5 bases from J, the junction contained 12 bases not matched to a gene. CDR3 size: 16 residues. Germline CDR1 and CDR2: SGHAT and FQDESV (reference sequence). CDR3 coding DNA: TGTGCCAGCAGCCTCCTTGGACAGGGGATAGGGGAGACCCAGTACTTC. Protein sequence: CASSLLGQGIGETQYF.

The rearrangement links TRBV9 to TRBJ2-2; 10 positions match TRBD1. The CDR3 is 16 residues long. Germline lookup yields CDR1 SGDLS and CDR2 YYNGEE. The junction had 7 bases not matched to a gene; V was cut back by 4 bases and J by 4 bases. The CDR3 loop reads CASSTGTGVTTGELFF. The DNA for the CDR3 is TGTGCCAGCAGCACCGGGACAGGGGTTACCACCGGGGAGCTGTTTTTT.

The V gene is TRBV7-9, the J gene TRBJ2-6; D is perhaps TRBD2 (5 bases). CDR1 and CDR2 from the germline V gene are SEHNR and FQNEAQ (reference sequence). V lost 3 bases and J lost 0, with 6 bases in between. This CDR3 region has 15 residues. CDR3 sequence (DNA): TGTGCCAGCAGCTTTGGAGGCTCTGGGGCCAACGTCCTGACTTTC. Translation: CASSFGGSGANVLTF.

This clone was observed once. V usage is TRBV19 and J usage is TRBJ2-7; D remains ambiguous. Germline V lookup: CDR1 LNHDA, CDR2 SQIVND (reference sequence). CDR3 length: 15 residues. Trimming shortened V by 1 base and J by 3 bases, and 13 bases separated the two germline ends. The CDR3 here is CASSIAGDGNYEQYF. CDR3 DNA sequence: TGTGCCAGTAGTATAGCCGGTGACGGAAACTACGAGCAGTACTTC.

The chain joins TRBV6-5 to TRBJ2-3; unclear D gene. CDR1 MNHEY and CDR2 SVGAGI come from the germline V gene. This CDR3 is built from 16 residues. Trimming removed 4 bases at V and 0 bases at J, with 14 bases between. CDR3 in amino acids: CASSSAWARSTDTQYF. For the CDR3, the DNA is TGTGCCAGCAGTTCGGCATGGGCCAGAAGCACAGATACGCAGTATTTT.

The chain is built from TRBV28 and TRBJ1-5; 7 bases line up with TRBD1. CDR3 length equals 15 residues. V shed 6 bases, J shed 3 bases, and the junction held 8 bases outside the gene matches. Per the germline V gene, CDR1 is MDHEN and CDR2 is SYDVKM. The CDR3 sequence is CASRGSGTDNQPQHF. The CDR3, as DNA: TGTGCCAGCAGGGGGTCCGGGACAGACAATCAGCCCCAGCATTTT.

J is TRBJ1-2 and V is TRBV3-1 (or the pseudogene TRBV3-2); tentatively, D is TRBD1 (5 bases). The CDR3 covers 13 residues. V was shortened by 6 bases and J by 5 bases, with 13 bases between the two germline ends. The germline V gene has CDR1 LGHDT and CDR2 YNNKEL (reference sequence). The CDR3 DNA follows: TGTGCCAGCAGTGGGGGGACCGCTTATGGCTACACCTTC. Amino acid sequence: CASSGGTAYGYTF.

The chain uses TRBV19 and TRBJ2-3; 7 bases line up with TRBD2. The CDR3 totals 15 residues. The germline V gene encodes CDR1 LNHDA and CDR2 SQIVND (reference sequence). J gave up 5 bases and V 10 bases, and 15 bases lay outside the gene matches. This CDR3 reads CATLSGEGRGDTQYF. In DNA, the CDR3 is TGTGCCACCCTCTCGGGGGAGGGCCGGGGAGATACGCAGTATTTT.

CDR3 coding DNA: TGTGCCAGCAGTGACTGGGACCTTCAGTCCTACGAGCAGTACTTC. Protein: CASSDWDLQSYEQYF. J is TRBJ2-7 and V is TRBV2, with D possibly being TRBD1 or TRBD2 (5 bases each). Germline V gives CDR1 SNHLY, CDR2 FYNNEI. The V end was cut by 3 bases, the J end by 1 base, with 13 bases between. The CDR3 consists of 15 residues.

V usage is TRBV27 and J usage is TRBJ2-6, with unresolved D. The germline CDR1 and CDR2 sequences are MNHEY and SMNVEV (reference sequence). V lost 3 bases to trimming and J lost 0 bases, with 6 bases between them. This CDR3 is 15 amino acids long. The CDR3 here is CASSFRASGANVLTF. CDR3 in DNA: TGTGCCAGCAGTTTTAGGGCCTCTGGGGCCAACGTCCTGACTTTC.

V usage is TRBV6-5 and J usage is TRBJ1-4, with D possibly being TRBD1 (6 bases). The CDR3 has 15 residues. V was cut by 6 bases and J by 3 bases, with 14 bases left in between. Germline CDR1 and CDR2: MNHEY and SVGAGI. CDR3 protein: CASRLGGTANEKLFF. Written as DNA, the CDR3 is TGTGCCAGCAGATTGGGGGGCACGGCTAATGAAAAACTGTTTTTT.

The chain employs TRBV5-1 and TRBJ2-3, with D maybe TRBD2 (6 bases). CDR3 length: 13 residues. The germline CDR1 and CDR2 sequences are SGHRS and YFSETQ. Trimming left V 6 bases short and J 3 bases short, with 11 bases between. The CDR3 sequence is CASTVRETDTQYF. The CDR3 nucleotides read TGCGCCAGCACCGTTCGGGAGACAGATACGCAGTATTTT.

CDR3 in DNA: TGTGCCAGCAGCCAAGTTAGTGGGCCGGCCCGGATCCACGAGCAGTACTTC. This encodes CASSQVSGPARIHEQYF. The V call is TRBV3-1 (or the pseudogene TRBV3-2), the J call TRBJ2-7; D call uncertain. Germline V lookup: CDR1 LGHDT, CDR2 YNNKEL (reference sequence). CDR3 size: 17 residues. V dropped 1 base and J dropped 5 bases, with 21 bases sitting between them.

The J gene is TRBJ1-1, the V gene TRBV5-5; possibly TRBD1 for D (5 bases). CDR1 and CDR2 from the germline V gene are SGHKS and YYEKEE (reference sequence). The length of the CDR3 is 13 residues. The V and J ends lost 6 bases and 0 bases respectively, with 9 bases between them. The DNA for the CDR3 is TGTGCCAGCAAGTTAGGGGTGAACACTGAAGCTTTCTTT. As protein: CASKLGVNTEAFF.